This record concerns one T cell receptor beta chain sequence. The data derive from a study of blood T cell repertoires in COVID-19. TCRdb's copy holds only in-frame clones and misses some; the assay was immunoSEQ multiplex PCR. The sample shows 200,000 to 250,000 clones, approximately 88% of them seen only once. Sequenced sample: PBMCs or T cells enriched from blood (not recorded which). The TCR sequence derives from a young woman who had been exposed to COVID-19.

As DNA, the CDR3 is TGTGCCAGCAGCCAAGATACGAGACACTTGAACACCGGGGAGCTGTTTTTT. Its translation is CASSQDTRHLNTGELFF. The rearrangement joins TRBV14 to TRBJ2-2; D gene unclear. Germline assignment: CDR1 SGHDN and CDR2 FVKESK. The germline V and J ends were trimmed by 0 bases and 1 base, with 12 bases remaining between them. The CDR3 loop spans 17 amino acids.